This TCR beta chain derives from a study of T cell responses to AZD1222 COVID-19 vaccine. Recipients boosted at about 4 weeks or about 12 weeks are pooled. Using immunoSEQ multiplex PCR, the repertoire was profiled, and TCRdb retains in-frame clones only, with some absent. This table has tens of thousands of clones, approximately 81% appearing once. Broader study findings: The study sampled repertoires only after the peak T cell response. Donors were largely white British and mainly female; clonal diversity was possibly underestimated.

Note on this clone: The antigen remains unidentified.

The V gene's germline CDR1 is SNHLY and CDR2 FYNNEI. The CDR3 has 15 residues. V was pared by 7 bases and J by 5 bases, with 19 bases between. The chain uses TRBV2 and TRBJ2-3; no firm D call. Sample: peripheral blood, taken 28 days after the second AZD1222 dose. This sequence originates from an adult who received the AZD1222 COVID-19 vaccine. CDR3 region: CASNPYGGHGDTQYF. As DNA, the CDR3 is TGTGCCAGCAATCCTTATGGTGGGCACGGAGATACGCAGTATTTT.